What follows are 8 T cell receptor beta chains derived from one specimen sequenced in a study of siplizumab effects on memory and regulatory T cells (dated by TCRdb to 2018 to 2020). Preparation of the library involved the immunoSEQ multiplex PCR assay. Sourced from immuneACCESS, this table was stored by TCRdb with only in-frame sequences that have V and J called. A share of the clones is absent; for the studies checked, an unresolved V gene accounts for under half, and the remainder has no known explanation. In all, the sample holds about 100,000 clones, and 94% of those were seen once. The ten largest make up 1% to 1.5% of the sample. The specimen sequenced was non-Treg CD4+ T cells sorted from blood. According to the study, the label for this sample's cell subset or site signals: FACS-sorted unstimulated CD4+ non-regulatory T cells. These receptors were obtained from a human donor in good health.

V usage is TRBV5-1 and J usage is TRBJ1-1; D is uncertain. Germline CDR1 SGHRS, CDR2 YFSETQ. The CDR3 consists of 15 residues. Trimming shortened V by 1 base and J by 0 bases, and 10 bases separated the two germline ends. The CDR3 DNA is TGCGCCAGCAGCTTGTCCCCTTACATGAACACTGAAGCTTTCTTT. Translation: CASSLSPYMNTEAFF.

This chain connects TRBV7-9 to TRBJ2-7; 13 nucleotides align to TRBD2. This CDR3 has 14 residues. CDR1 and CDR2 from the germline V gene are SEHNR and FQNEAQ (reference sequence). With 1 base clipped from V and 7 bases from J, the junction kept 1 base outside the gene matches. CDR3 sequence reads: CASSLGGLAGEQYF. The CDR3 nucleotides read TGTGCCAGCAGCTTAGGGGGACTAGCGGGAGAGCAGTACTTC.

This clone was detected once. This chain uses TRBV5-1 with TRBJ2-1, with TRBD2 identical over 11 bases. There are 15 residues in the CDR3. Unmatched junction bases numbered 3, after V lost 3 bases and J lost 4 bases. Germline V lookup: CDR1 SGHRS, CDR2 YFSETQ. The CDR3 region has the DNA TGCGCCAGCAGCTCGACTAGCGGGAAATACAATGAGCAGTTCTTC. It codes for CASSSTSGKYNEQFF. Based on the CDR3 plus reference TRBV5-1 and TRBJ2-1, the full variable domain is KAGVTQTPRYLIKTRGQQVTLSCSPISGHRSVSWYQQTPGQGLQFLFEYFSETQRNKGNFPGRFSGRQFSNSRSEMNVSTLELGDSALYLCASSSTSGKYNEQFFGPGTRLTVL.

The J gene is TRBJ2-3, the V gene TRBV9; TRBD2 might be the D (6 bases). CDR1 is SGDLS and CDR2 is YYNGEE in the germline V gene. The CDR3 length is 15 residues. The V and J ends lost 0 bases and 2 bases respectively, with 10 bases between them. CDR3 amino acids: CASSVAGLTTDTQYF. The CDR3, as DNA: TGTGCCAGCAGCGTAGCGGGACTTACCACAGATACGCAGTATTTT.

The gene calls are TRBV29-1 and TRBJ2-7, with D possibly TRBD1 on 6 matching bases. Trimming took off 7 bases at V and 2 bases at J, with 12 bases between the two ends. The V gene's germline CDR1 is SQVTM and CDR2 ANQGSEA. This CDR3 has 12 amino acids. The CDR3 nucleotides are TGCAGCGCTTCCGGACAGACCTACGAGCAGTACTTC. Its translation: CSASGQTYEQYF.

The chain couples TRBV5-1 to TRBJ1-2; 8 bases map to TRBD1. Germline CDR1 reads SGHRS; CDR2 reads YFSETQ. The CDR3 spans 14 residues. V trimming: 0 bases; J trimming: 3 bases; junction bases outside the gene matches: 1. For the CDR3, the DNA is TGCGCCAGCAGCTTGGAGGGACAGGACTATGGCTACACCTTC. Its translation: CASSLEGQDYGYTF.

This chain uses TRBV6-6 with TRBJ1-5; the match to TRBD1 covers 10 bases. CDR1 and CDR2 from the germline V gene are MNHNY and SVGAGI (reference sequence). This CDR3 contains 15 residues. V lost 8 bases to trimming and J lost 3 bases; unmatched junction nucleotides: 7. CDR3: CASGTGVGDNQPQHF. Written as DNA, the CDR3 is TGTGCCAGCGGGACAGGGGTAGGGGACAATCAGCCCCAGCATTTT.

This chain links TRBV7-3 with TRBJ2-5; possibly TRBD1 for D (6 bases). V was clipped by 5 bases and J by 9 bases, with 10 bases between them. The CDR3 runs 11 residues. Germline V gives CDR1 SGHTA, CDR2 FQGTGA. Here the CDR3 reads CASSHQGPQYF. CDR3 coding DNA: TGTGCCAGCAGCCACCAGGGGCCCCAGTACTTC.